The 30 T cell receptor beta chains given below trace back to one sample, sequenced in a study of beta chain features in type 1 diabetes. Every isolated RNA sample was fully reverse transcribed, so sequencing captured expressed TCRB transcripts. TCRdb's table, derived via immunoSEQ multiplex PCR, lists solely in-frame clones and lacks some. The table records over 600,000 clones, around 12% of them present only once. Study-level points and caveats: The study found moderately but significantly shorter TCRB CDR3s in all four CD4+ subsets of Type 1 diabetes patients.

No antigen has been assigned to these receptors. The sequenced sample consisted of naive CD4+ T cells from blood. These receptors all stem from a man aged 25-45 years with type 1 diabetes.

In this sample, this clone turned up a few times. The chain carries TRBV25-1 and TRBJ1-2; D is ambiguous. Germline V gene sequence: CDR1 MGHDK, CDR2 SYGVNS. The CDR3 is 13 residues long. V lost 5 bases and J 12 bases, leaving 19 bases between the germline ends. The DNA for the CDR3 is TGTGCCAGCAGTCCCCACGGGTCCCCCTTGGACACCTTC. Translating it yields CASSPHGSPLDTF.

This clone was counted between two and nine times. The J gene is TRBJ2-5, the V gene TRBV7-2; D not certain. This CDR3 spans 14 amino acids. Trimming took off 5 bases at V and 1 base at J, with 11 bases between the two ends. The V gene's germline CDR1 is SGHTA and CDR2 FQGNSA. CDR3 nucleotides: TGTGCCAGCAGCCTCTCTCCGAGCCAAGAGACCCAGTACTTC. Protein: CASSLSPSQETQYF.

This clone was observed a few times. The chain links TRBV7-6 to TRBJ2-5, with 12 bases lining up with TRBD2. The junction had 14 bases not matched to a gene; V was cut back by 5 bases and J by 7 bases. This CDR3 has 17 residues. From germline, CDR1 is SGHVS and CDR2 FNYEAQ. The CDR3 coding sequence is TGTGCCAGCAGCCCAAATCCGATGACTAGCGGGGGAGGGACCCAGTACTTC. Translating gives CASSPNPMTSGGGTQYF.

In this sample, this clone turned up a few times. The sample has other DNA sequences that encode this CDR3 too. The CDR3 region has the DNA TGTGCCAGCAGTGAATTCTACGAGCAGTACTTC. It codes for CASSEFYEQYF. The chain is built from TRBV2 and TRBJ2-7; the D is unclear. The CDR3 is 11 residues long. The germline V gene encodes CDR1 SNHLY and CDR2 FYNNEI. Trimming cost V 2 bases and J 3 bases, with 2 bases left between them.

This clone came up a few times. The CDR3 nucleotides read TGTGCCAGCAGCTTAACCGGGGAGCCCAACACCGGGGAGCTGTTTTTT. Translated, it gives CASSLTGEPNTGELFF. This rearrangement joins TRBV7-3 to TRBJ2-2, with a tentative D call TRBD2 (5 bases). With 0 bases removed from V and 2 bases from J, the gap between germline ends came to 10 bases. Germline CDR1 reads SGHTA; CDR2 reads FQGTGA. The CDR3 has 16 residues.

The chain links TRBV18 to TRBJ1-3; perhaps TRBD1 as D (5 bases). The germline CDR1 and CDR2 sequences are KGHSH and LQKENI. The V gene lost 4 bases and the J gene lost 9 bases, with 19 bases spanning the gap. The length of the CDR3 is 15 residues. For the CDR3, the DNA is TGTGCCAGCTCACAGGCCGGGGCCCCGCCGGGCACCATATATTTT. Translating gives CASSQAGAPPGTIYF.

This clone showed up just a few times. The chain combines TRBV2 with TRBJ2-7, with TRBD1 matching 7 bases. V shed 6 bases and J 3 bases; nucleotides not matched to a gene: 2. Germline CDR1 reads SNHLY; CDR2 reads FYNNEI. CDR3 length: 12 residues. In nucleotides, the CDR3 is TGTGCCAGCAGCGGGGACAGCTACGAGCAGTACTTC. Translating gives CASSGDSYEQYF.

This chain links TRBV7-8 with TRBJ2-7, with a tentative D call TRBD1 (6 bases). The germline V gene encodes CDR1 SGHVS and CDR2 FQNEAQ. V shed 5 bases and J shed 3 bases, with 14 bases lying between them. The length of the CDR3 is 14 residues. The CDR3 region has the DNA TGTGCCAGCAGCCTGGACAGTCAGAACTACGAGCAGTACTTC. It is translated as CASSLDSQNYEQYF.

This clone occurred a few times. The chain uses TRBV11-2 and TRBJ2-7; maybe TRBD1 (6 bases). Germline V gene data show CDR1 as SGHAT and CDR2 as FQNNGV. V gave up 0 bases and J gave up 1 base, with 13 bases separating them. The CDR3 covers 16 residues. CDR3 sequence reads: CASSLDPGRGSYEQYF. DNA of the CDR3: TGTGCCAGCAGCTTAGATCCTGGCAGGGGATCCTACGAGCAGTACTTC.

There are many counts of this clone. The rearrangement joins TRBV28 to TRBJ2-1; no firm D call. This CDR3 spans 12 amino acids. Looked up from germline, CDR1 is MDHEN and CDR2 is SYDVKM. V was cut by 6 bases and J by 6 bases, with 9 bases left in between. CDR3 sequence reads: CASSPLSNEQFF. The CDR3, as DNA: TGTGCCAGCAGCCCACTGAGCAATGAGCAGTTCTTC.

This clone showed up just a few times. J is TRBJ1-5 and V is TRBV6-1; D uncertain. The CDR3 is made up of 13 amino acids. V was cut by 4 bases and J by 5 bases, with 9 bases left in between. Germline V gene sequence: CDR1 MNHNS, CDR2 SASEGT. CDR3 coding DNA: TGTGCCAGCAGTGTAGGGTTCGATCAGCCCCAGCATTTT. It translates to CASSVGFDQPQHF.

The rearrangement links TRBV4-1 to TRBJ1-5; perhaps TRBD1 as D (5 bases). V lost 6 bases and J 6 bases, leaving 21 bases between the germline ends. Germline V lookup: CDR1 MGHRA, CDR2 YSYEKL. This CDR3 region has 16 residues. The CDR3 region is CASSPAGTRGGQPQHF. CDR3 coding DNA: TGCGCCAGCAGTCCCGCCGGGACCCGGGGAGGTCAGCCCCAGCATTTT.

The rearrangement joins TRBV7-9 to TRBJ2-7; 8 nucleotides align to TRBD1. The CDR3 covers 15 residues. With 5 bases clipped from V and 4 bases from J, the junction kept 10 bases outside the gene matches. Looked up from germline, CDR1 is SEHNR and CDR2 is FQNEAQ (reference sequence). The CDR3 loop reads CASSPGDRRQYEQYF. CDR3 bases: TGTGCCAGCAGCCCGGGGGACAGGAGACAATACGAGCAGTACTTC.

The chain's CDR3 is CAGDRGQGEKLFF. In DNA, the CDR3 is TGTGCCGGCGACCGGGGACAAGGGGAAAAACTGTTTTTT. The gene calls are TRBV7-9 and TRBJ1-4; possible D gene TRBD1, 6 bases. CDR1 is SEHNR and CDR2 is FQNEAQ in the germline V gene (reference sequence). The CDR3 has 13 amino acids. V shed 11 bases and J shed 8 bases, with 18 bases lying between them. Together with reference TRBV7-9 and TRBJ1-4, the CDR3 gives the full variable domain: DTGVSQNPRHKITKRGQNVTFRCDPISEHNRLYWYRQTLGQGPEFLTYFQNEAQLEKSRLLSDRFSAERPKGSFSTLEIQRTEQGDSAMYLCAGDRGQGEKLFFGSGTQLSVL.

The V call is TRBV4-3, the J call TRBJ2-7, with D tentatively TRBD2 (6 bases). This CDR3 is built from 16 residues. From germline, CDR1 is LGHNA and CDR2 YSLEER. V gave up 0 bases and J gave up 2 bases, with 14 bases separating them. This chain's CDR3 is CASSQEGGRKTYEQYF. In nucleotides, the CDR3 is TGCGCCAGCAGCCAAGAAGGAGGGCGGAAAACCTACGAGCAGTACTTC.

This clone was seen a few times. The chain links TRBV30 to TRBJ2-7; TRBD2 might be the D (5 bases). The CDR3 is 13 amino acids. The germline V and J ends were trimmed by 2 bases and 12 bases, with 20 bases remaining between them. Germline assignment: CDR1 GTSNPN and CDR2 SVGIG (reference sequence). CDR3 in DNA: TGTGCCTGGAGTCCCGATAGACTCCCCCGGGGGTACTTC. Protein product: CAWSPDRLPRGYF.

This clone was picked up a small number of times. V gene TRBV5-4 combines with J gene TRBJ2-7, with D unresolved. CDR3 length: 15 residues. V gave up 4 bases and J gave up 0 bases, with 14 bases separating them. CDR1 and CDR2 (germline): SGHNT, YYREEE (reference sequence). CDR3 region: CASSGKGGLSYEQYF. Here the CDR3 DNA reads TGTGCCAGCAGCGGGAAGGGCGGCCTCTCCTACGAGCAGTACTTC.

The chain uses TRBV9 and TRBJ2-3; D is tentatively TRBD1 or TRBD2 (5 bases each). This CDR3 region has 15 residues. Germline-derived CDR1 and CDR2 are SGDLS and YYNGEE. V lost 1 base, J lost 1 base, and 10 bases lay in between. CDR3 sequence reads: CASSVTRGGTDTQYF. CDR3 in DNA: TGTGCCAGCAGCGTAACGAGGGGAGGCACAGATACGCAGTATTTT.

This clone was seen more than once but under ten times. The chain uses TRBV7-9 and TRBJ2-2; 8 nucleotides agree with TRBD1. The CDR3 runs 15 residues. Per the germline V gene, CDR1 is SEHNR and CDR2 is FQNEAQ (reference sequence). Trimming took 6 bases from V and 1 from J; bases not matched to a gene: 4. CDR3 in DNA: TGTGCCAGCAGATCGGGACAGGTGAACACCGGGGAGCTGTTTTTT. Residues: CASRSGQVNTGELFF.

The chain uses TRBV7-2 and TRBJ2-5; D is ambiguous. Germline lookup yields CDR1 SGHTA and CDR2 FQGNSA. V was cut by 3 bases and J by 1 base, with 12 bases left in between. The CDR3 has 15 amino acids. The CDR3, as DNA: TGTGCCAGCAGCTTTGGCTTGGCGCCCCAAGAGACCCAGTACTTC. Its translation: CASSFGLAPQETQYF.

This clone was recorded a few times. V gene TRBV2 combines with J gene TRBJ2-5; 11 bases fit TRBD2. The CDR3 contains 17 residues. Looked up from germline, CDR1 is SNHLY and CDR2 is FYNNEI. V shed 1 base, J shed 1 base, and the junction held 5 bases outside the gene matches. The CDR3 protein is CASSEGTLAGGQETQYF. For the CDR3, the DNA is TGTGCCAGCAGTGAAGGGACCCTAGCGGGGGGCCAAGAGACCCAGTACTTC.

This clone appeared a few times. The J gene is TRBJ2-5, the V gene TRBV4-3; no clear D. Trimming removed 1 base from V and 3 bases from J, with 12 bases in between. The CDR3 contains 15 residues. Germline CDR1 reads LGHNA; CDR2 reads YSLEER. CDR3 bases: TGCGCCAGCAGCCAAGGAGAGCGTCGGGAAGAGACCCAGTACTTC. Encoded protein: CASSQGERREETQYF.

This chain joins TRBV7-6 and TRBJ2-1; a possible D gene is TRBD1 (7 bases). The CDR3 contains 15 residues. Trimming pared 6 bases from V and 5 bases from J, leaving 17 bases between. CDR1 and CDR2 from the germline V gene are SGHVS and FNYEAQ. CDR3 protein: CASRRRQGGNNEQFF. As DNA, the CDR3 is TGTGCCAGCAGACGCCGACAGGGCGGGAACAATGAGCAGTTCTTC. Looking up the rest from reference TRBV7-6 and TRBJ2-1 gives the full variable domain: GAGVSQSPRYKVTKRGQDVALRCDPISGHVSLYWYRQALGQGPEFLTYFNYEAQQDKSGLPNDRFSAERPEGSISTLTIQRTEQRDSAMYRCASRRRQGGNNEQFFGPGTRLTVL.

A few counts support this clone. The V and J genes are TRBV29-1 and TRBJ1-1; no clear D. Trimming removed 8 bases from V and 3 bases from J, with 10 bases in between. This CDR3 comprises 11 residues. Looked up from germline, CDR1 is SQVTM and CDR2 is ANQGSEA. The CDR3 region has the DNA TGCAGCTCCTACAGTGACACTGAAGCTTTCTTT. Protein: CSSYSDTEAFF.

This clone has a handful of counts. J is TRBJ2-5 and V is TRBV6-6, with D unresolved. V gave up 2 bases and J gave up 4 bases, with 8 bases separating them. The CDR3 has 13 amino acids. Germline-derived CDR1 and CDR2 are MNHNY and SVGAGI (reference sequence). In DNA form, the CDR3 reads TGTGCCAGCAGTTACCGGGTTACAGAGACCCAGTACTTC. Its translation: CASSYRVTETQYF.

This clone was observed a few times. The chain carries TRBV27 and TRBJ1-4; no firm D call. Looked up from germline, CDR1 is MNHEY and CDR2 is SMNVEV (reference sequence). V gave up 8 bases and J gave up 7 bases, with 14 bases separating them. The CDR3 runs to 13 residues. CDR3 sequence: CASGNGGGEKLFF. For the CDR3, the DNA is TGTGCCAGCGGCAACGGAGGAGGTGAAAAACTGTTTTTT.

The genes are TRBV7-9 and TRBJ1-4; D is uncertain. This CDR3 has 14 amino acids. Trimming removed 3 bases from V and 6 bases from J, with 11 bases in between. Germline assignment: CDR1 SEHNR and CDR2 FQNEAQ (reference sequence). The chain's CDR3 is CASSFRGLDEKLFF. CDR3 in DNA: TGTGCCAGCAGCTTCCGAGGCCTCGATGAAAAACTGTTTTTT.

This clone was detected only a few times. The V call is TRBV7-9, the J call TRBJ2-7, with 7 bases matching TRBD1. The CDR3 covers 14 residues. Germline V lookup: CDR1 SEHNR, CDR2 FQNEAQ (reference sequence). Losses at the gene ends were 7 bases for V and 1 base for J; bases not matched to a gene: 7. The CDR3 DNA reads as TGTGCCAGCAACTCGGGACAGACTTCCTACGAGCAGTACTTC. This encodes CASNSGQTSYEQYF.

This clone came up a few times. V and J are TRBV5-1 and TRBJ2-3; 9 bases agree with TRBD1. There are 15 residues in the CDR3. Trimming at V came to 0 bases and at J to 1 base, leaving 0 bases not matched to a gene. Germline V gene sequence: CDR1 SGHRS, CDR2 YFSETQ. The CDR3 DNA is TGCGCCAGCAGCTTGGGGGACAGGGGCACAGATACGCAGTATTTT. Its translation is CASSLGDRGTDTQYF.

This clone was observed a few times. The CDR3 loop reads CARNLTGLFGCGYTF. In DNA form, the CDR3 reads TGTGCCAGAAACCTCACAGGGCTCTTTGGGTGTGGCTACACCTTC. The chain links TRBV27 to TRBJ1-2, with D possibly TRBD1 on 6 matching bases. Germline V CDR1 and CDR2: MNHEY, SMNVEV (reference sequence). This CDR3 contains 15 residues. The V end lost 9 bases, the J end lost 7 bases, and 24 bases lay between the germline ends.